The 29 T cell receptor beta chains presented below share a single source sample, sequenced in a study of shared clonotypes between healthy human individuals (TCRdb year 2020). Library preparation employed the immunoSEQ multiplex PCR assay. TCRdb carries this immuneACCESS record with in-frame sequences only. Its versions omit some clonotypes, under half of them owing to an unresolved V gene in the studies checked, with the rest unexplained. The sample table lists about 110,000 clones, roughly 70% of them with a count of one. The top ten clonotypes cover roughly 22% of the sample. The sequenced sample consisted of memory CD8+ T cells sorted from blood. Interpreted using the paper, the cell subset or site label stands for: CD45RO+ cells pooled with CCR7-negative TemRA cells. These receptors originate from a woman aged 30 to 39 in good health.

The chain has TRBV4-2 and TRBJ1-2; possibly TRBD1 for D (5 bases). The germline V gene has CDR1 LGHNA and CDR2 YNFKEQ. The CDR3 has 16 residues. Trimming pared 0 bases from V and 6 bases from J, leaving 17 bases between. The CDR3 bases are TGTGCCAGCAGCCAAGAGGAAGGGACTGGAGGGGATGGCTACACCTTC. This codes for CASSQEEGTGGDGYTF.

In its sample, this clone was seen many times. The chain couples TRBV7-9 to TRBJ1-1; D is perhaps TRBD1 (6 bases). CDR3 length: 17 residues. The germline gives CDR1 SEHNR, CDR2 FQNEAQ (reference sequence). The V end lost 5 bases, the J end lost 8 bases, and 27 bases lay between the germline ends. The CDR3 sequence: CASSPKGGAAVADEAFF. The CDR3 DNA follows: TGTGCCAGCAGCCCCAAGGGGGGGGCCGCGGTAGCAGACGAAGCTTTCTTT.

The V and J genes are TRBV5-4 and TRBJ1-2; 8 bases are shared with TRBD1. Trimming took 0 bases from V and 7 from J; bases not matched to a gene: 11. CDR1 and CDR2 from the germline V gene are SGHNT and YYREEE (reference sequence). This CDR3 has 16 residues. CDR3 sequence: CASSLAQGRGLIGYTF. The CDR3 DNA follows: TGTGCCAGCAGCTTGGCCCAGGGCAGGGGGCTTATTGGCTACACCTTC.

This clone has more than one count but fewer than ten. Written as DNA, the CDR3 is TGTGCCAGCAGCTATTTGTTATCTGTCGAGCAGTACTTC. This sequence encodes CASSYLLSVEQYF. This chain joins TRBV11-1 and TRBJ2-5, with D uncertain. The J call is in doubt because the DNA end fits TRBJ2-7 better. Germline V gene sequence: CDR1 SGHAT, CDR2 FQDESV (reference sequence). The CDR3 sequence is 13 residues long.

This clone was observed a single time. The V and J genes are TRBV6-4 and TRBJ2-1; D may correspond to TRBD1 or TRBD2 (7 bases each). CDR1 MRHNA and CDR2 SNTAGT come from the germline V gene. V lost 6 bases and J 3 bases, leaving 15 bases between the germline ends. This CDR3 comprises 15 residues. This CDR3 reads CASRRQGGDYNEQFF. Here the CDR3 DNA reads TGTGCCAGCAGAAGACAGGGAGGGGACTACAATGAGCAGTTCTTC.

The chain combines TRBV7-9 with TRBJ2-7; maybe TRBD1 (6 bases). The CDR3 runs to 17 residues. Germline V gene data show CDR1 as SEHNR and CDR2 as FQNEAQ (reference sequence). V lost 5 bases and J lost 2, with 22 bases in between. The chain's CDR3 is CASSARGGAVTAYEQYF. For the CDR3, the DNA is TGTGCCAGCAGCGCCAGGGGTGGGGCGGTTACGGCCTACGAGCAGTACTTC.

Details on this clone: The sample carries other DNA sequences with the same CDR3. The chain joins TRBV4-1 to TRBJ2-3, with 12 bases identical to TRBD2. This CDR3 has 15 amino acids. V was clipped by 4 bases and J by 6 bases; unmatched bases: 5. Germline V CDR1 and CDR2: MGHRA, YSYEKL. CDR3 loop: CASSRLAGEGDTQYF. The CDR3 DNA reads TGCGCCAGCAGCCGACTAGCGGGAGAAGGTGATACGCAGTATTTT.

This sequence joins TRBV2 and TRBJ1-1; tentatively, D is TRBD1 (5 bases). Per the germline V gene, CDR1 is SNHLY and CDR2 is FYNNEI. The length of the CDR3 is 17 residues. Trimming removed 1 base from V and 6 bases from J, with 21 bases in between. The CDR3 DNA reads as TGTGCCAGCAGTGAAGTGGTAGAGGCAGGGATCTTGCCTGAAGCTTTCTTT. This codes for CASSEVVEAGILPEAFF.

V usage is TRBV5-1 and J usage is TRBJ1-1; 8 bases fit TRBD1. In germline, CDR1 is SGHRS, CDR2 YFSETQ. V was pared by 5 bases and J by 4 bases, with 10 bases of the junction left unmatched. This CDR3 has 15 residues. In nucleotides, the CDR3 is TGCGCCAGCAGGAGAAACGGACAGGGTCGCACTGAAGCTTTCTTT. Translation gives CASRRNGQGRTEAFF. Combining the CDR3 with reference TRBV5-1 and TRBJ1-1 gives the whole variable domain KAGVTQTPRYLIKTRGQQVTLSCSPISGHRSVSWYQQTPGQGLQFLFEYFSETQRNKGNFPGRFSGRQFSNSRSEMNVSTLELGDSALYLCASRRNGQGRTEAFFGQGTRLTVV.

This chain connects TRBV6-4 to TRBJ2-3; tentative D call: TRBD2 (5 bases). Trimming cost V 2 bases and J 2 bases, with 11 bases left between them. CDR3 length equals 15 residues. Germline V gene data show CDR1 as MRHNA and CDR2 as SNTAGT. In nucleotides, the CDR3 is TGTGCCAGCAGTGACGCGGGCTTGCACACAGATACGCAGTATTTT. Its translation is CASSDAGLHTDTQYF.

The chain recombines TRBV5-1 with TRBJ2-7; a possible D gene is TRBD2 (6 bases). CDR3 size: 15 residues. Germline CDR1 and CDR2: SGHRS and YFSETQ. With 4 bases removed from V and 2 bases from J, the gap between germline ends came to 16 bases. CDR3 residues: CASSPIGGAAYEQYF. CDR3 bases: TGCGCCAGCAGCCCGATTGGAGGGGCCGCCTACGAGCAGTACTTC.

The chain couples TRBV7-3 to TRBJ2-1, with D maybe TRBD2 (5 bases). The CDR3 sequence is 16 residues long. Trimming took 5 bases from V and 0 from J, leaving 14 bases between them. Germline V gene lookup returns CDR1 SGHTA and CDR2 FQGTGA. The CDR3 DNA reads as TGTGCCAGCAGCCCCATCGGGGTGGGCTCCTACAATGAGCAGTTCTTC. Translation gives CASSPIGVGSYNEQFF.

This clone was recorded a few times. Other DNA sequences in the sample encode the same CDR3. The J gene is TRBJ1-5, the V gene TRBV5-6, with D maybe TRBD1 (5 bases). The germline V gene encodes CDR1 SGHDT and CDR2 YYEEEE. The CDR3 totals 15 residues. V was shortened by 2 bases and J by 2 bases, with 11 bases between the two germline ends. CDR3 protein: CASSLGAGGNQPQHF. The CDR3 nucleotides are TGTGCCAGCAGCTTAGGGGCGGGCGGCAATCAGCCCCAGCATTTT.

This sequence joins TRBV27 and TRBJ2-7, with D perhaps given as TRBD1 or TRBD2 (5 bases each). CDR1 and CDR2 from the germline V gene are MNHEY and SMNVEV (reference sequence). V shed 5 bases and J shed 4 bases, with 18 bases lying between them. This CDR3 is 15 amino acids long. In nucleotides, the CDR3 is TGTGCCAGCAGTCCAAACACTAGGGGATGGTACGAGCAGTACTTC. Its translation is CASSPNTRGWYEQYF.

The table lists this clone with a count of one. The chain couples TRBV28 to TRBJ2-3, with TRBD2 as a possible D gene (6 bases). V lost 3 bases to trimming and J lost 6 bases, with 16 bases between them. The CDR3 runs 15 residues. CDR1 is MDHEN and CDR2 is SYDVKM in the germline V gene. The CDR3 sequence is CASSFGGEIRDTQYF. The CDR3 nucleotides read TGTGCCAGCAGTTTCGGAGGGGAGATCCGCGATACGCAGTATTTT. Full variable domain (rest looked up from reference TRBV28 and TRBJ2-3): DVKVTQSSRYLVKRTGEKVFLECVQDMDHENMFWYRQDPGLGLRLIYFSYDVKMKEKGDIPEGYSVSREKKERFSLILESASTNQTSMYLCASSFGGEIRDTQYFGPGTRLTVL.

The V and J genes are TRBV27 and TRBJ2-1; D unclear. Trimming stripped 2 bases from V and 11 bases from J, with 10 bases between. The CDR3 is made up of 12 amino acids. Germline V gene data show CDR1 as MNHEY and CDR2 as SMNVEV (reference sequence). For the CDR3, the DNA is TGTGCCAGCAGTTTAGGGCCCCTCCAGCAGTTCTTC. Its protein is CASSLGPLQQFF.

This clone was observed a single time. The rearrangement links TRBV30 to TRBJ2-7; the D call may be TRBD1 or TRBD2 (5 bases each). This CDR3 is built from 13 residues. Germline-derived CDR1 and CDR2 are GTSNPN and SVGIG (reference sequence). V was trimmed by 2 bases and J by 0 bases, leaving 8 bases between them. The CDR3: CAWSNGASYEQYF. The CDR3 bases are TGTGCCTGGAGTAACGGGGCCTCCTACGAGCAGTACTTC. Full variable domain (rest looked up from reference TRBV30 and TRBJ2-7): SQTIHQWPATLVQPVGSPLSLECTVEGTSNPNLYWYRQAAGRGLQLLFYSVGIGQISSEVPQNLSASRPQDRQFILSSKKLLLSDSGFYLCAWSNGASYEQYFGPGTRLTVT.

This sequence joins TRBV18 and TRBJ2-2, with D unclear. The germline V and J ends were trimmed by 0 bases and 2 bases, with 16 bases remaining between them. From germline, CDR1 is KGHSH and CDR2 LQKENI. The CDR3 length is 18 residues. This CDR3 reads CASSPPDALAANTGELFF. In DNA form, the CDR3 reads TGTGCCAGCTCACCACCTGATGCTCTGGCGGCCAACACCGGGGAGCTGTTTTTT.

The J gene is TRBJ1-5, the V gene TRBV10-1; D is uncertain. The V and J ends lost 1 base and 2 bases respectively, with 3 bases between them. This CDR3 contains 13 residues. Germline V gives CDR1 WNHNN, CDR2 SYGVQD (reference sequence). The CDR3 protein is CASSEYGNQPQHF. CDR3 nucleotide sequence: TGCGCCAGCAGTGAGTACGGCAATCAGCCCCAGCATTTT.

The rearrangement joins TRBV5-8 to TRBJ1-5; D remains unclear. V lost 1 base and J lost 6, with 11 bases in between. Per the germline V gene, CDR1 is SGHTS and CDR2 is YDEGEE. The CDR3 contains 14 residues. The CDR3 coding sequence is TGTGCCAGCAGCTTGCTGTGGGAGAGTCAGCCCCAGCATTTT. It codes for CASSLLWESQPQHF. Looking up the rest from reference TRBV5-8 and TRBJ1-5 gives the full variable domain: EAGVTQSPTHLIKTRGQQATLRCSPISGHTSVYWYQQALGLGLQFLLWYDEGEERNRGNFPPRFSGRQFPNYSSELNVNALELEDSALYLCASSLLWESQPQHFGDGTRLSIL.

The chain has TRBV30 and TRBJ2-1; tentative D call: TRBD1 (6 bases). CDR1 GTSNPN and CDR2 SVGIG come from the germline V gene (reference sequence). The CDR3 totals 13 residues. Trimming removed 4 bases at V and 8 bases at J, with 15 bases between. The CDR3 coding sequence is TGTGCCTGGAATTCTGTGGGGGCGGATGAGCAGTTCTTC. Translating gives CAWNSVGADEQFF. Filled out from reference TRBV30 and TRBJ2-1, the complete variable domain reads SQTIHQWPATLVQPVGSPLSLECTVEGTSNPNLYWYRQAAGRGLQLLFYSVGIGQISSEVPQNLSASRPQDRQFILSSKKLLLSDSGFYLCAWNSVGADEQFFGPGTRLTVL.

V and J are TRBV23-1 and TRBJ1-1; D is possibly TRBD1 (5 bases). TRBV23-1 qualifies as an ORF whose function is uncertain. Trimming cost V 0 bases and J 1 base, with 12 bases left between them. This CDR3 has 16 amino acids. This CDR3 reads CASSQSMGVGNTEAFF. The CDR3 DNA is TGCGCCAGCAGTCAATCGATGGGGGTAGGGAACACTGAAGCTTTCTTT.

Comments on this clone: A read error may explain this, as a much larger clone is one base away. The V call is TRBV9, the J call TRBJ1-1; D is ambiguous. The V end was cut by 4 bases, the J end by 1 base, with 5 bases between. This CDR3 region has 12 residues. CDR1 is SGDLS, CDR2 YYNGEE, per germline. The CDR3 nucleotides are TGTGCCAGCAGCCAGACGAACACTGAAGCTTTCTTT. This sequence encodes CASSQTNTEAFF.

V is TRBV6-1 and J is TRBJ1-3; D gene ambiguous. Germline V gives CDR1 MNHNS, CDR2 SASEGT. With 2 bases removed from V and 0 bases from J, the gap between germline ends came to 23 bases. This CDR3 contains 20 residues. CDR3: CASSELGLWGGSSSGNTIYF. The CDR3 DNA reads as TGTGCCAGCAGTGAATTAGGTCTTTGGGGAGGGTCGAGCTCTGGAAACACCATATATTTT.

About this clone: It is likely a read error, because the conserved phenylalanine at the end of the CDR3 is missing. No DNA is shown, since the ends of the CDR3 on it are uncertain; the CDR3 is the one TCRdb lists. V usage is TRBV7-9 and J usage is TRBJ1-1; the table's D call, TRBD1, was not checked against the DNA. CDR1 and CDR2 from the germline V gene are SEHNR and FQNEAQ (reference sequence). The CDR3 spans 14 residues, counting both ends. The CDR3 here is CASSLAPGQGLGFL.

This clone was detected a few times. This chain uses TRBV7-9 with TRBJ2-5; D might be TRBD2 (5 bases). TRBJ2-7 matches the DNA end more closely, so the J call is doubtful. Per the germline V gene, CDR1 is SEHNR and CDR2 is FQNEAQ (reference sequence). The CDR3 has 14 residues. DNA for the CDR3: TGTGCCAGCAGCGGAAGAGGGAGCTCCTACGAGCAGTACTTC. Its translation is CASSGRGSSYEQYF.

The chain has TRBV9 and TRBJ2-2; D possibly uses TRBD1 or TRBD2 (5 bases each). Germline V lookup: CDR1 SGDLS, CDR2 YYNGEE. V dropped 0 bases and J dropped 7 bases, with 10 bases sitting between them. CDR3 length: 14 residues. CDR3 in DNA: TGTGCCAGCAGCGTAGCGAGGGGCGGCGGGGAGCTGTTTTTT. This codes for CASSVARGGGELFF.

The chain has TRBV7-3 and TRBJ2-3; 16 positions match TRBD2. V dropped 5 bases and J dropped 6; count of bases not matched to a gene: 11. The CDR3 runs 18 residues. CDR1 SGHTA and CDR2 FQGTGA come from the germline V gene. CDR3 region: CASSQGLAGGPWRDTQYF. The CDR3 DNA is TGTGCCAGCAGCCAGGGACTAGCGGGAGGGCCGTGGAGGGATACGCAGTATTTT.

The chain carries TRBV11-2 and TRBJ2-7; 10 bases are a match to TRBD2. Unmatched junction bases numbered 10, after V lost 4 bases and J lost 7 bases. Germline CDR1 is SGHAT and CDR2 is FQNNGV. The CDR3 loop spans 15 amino acids. Here the CDR3 reads CASSSISGRPEEQYF. The CDR3, as DNA: TGTGCCAGCAGCTCAATTAGCGGGAGGCCCGAAGAGCAGTACTTC.